This entry describes one T cell receptor (beta chain). Antigen specificity is unknown. The run depth of the assay was deep. Generated by immunoSEQ multiplex PCR, the TCRdb table keeps only in-frame clones and is missing some. The top ten hold 1.7% of the sample, which has hundreds of thousands of clones, approximately 79% seen once. Trimming took off 6 bases at V and 5 bases at J, with 16 bases between the two ends. This CDR3 spans 14 amino acids. Germline values: CDR1 SGHAT, CDR2 FQNNGV. These data come from a study of shared clonotypes between healthy human individuals. The study, taken as a whole, reports: Enrolling few donors narrowed the genetic and exposure-history diversity that was represented. Among non-shared clonotypes, generation probabilities were lower than among those shared by all four donors.

This sequence was found in a woman under 40 in good health. Sequencing input: memory CD4+ T cells sorted from blood. The subset: CD45RA-negative fraction. The chain recombines TRBV11-2 with TRBJ1-2; TRBD1 might be the D (5 bases). The chain's CDR3 is CASSPIGQIYGYTF. In DNA form, the CDR3 reads TGTGCCAGCAGTCCCATAGGACAAATATATGGCTACACCTTC.